Below are 19 T cell receptor beta chains sequenced from a single sample in a study of cytotoxic CD8 clonotypes in ibrutinib-treated CLL. Using immunoSEQ multiplex PCR, the repertoire was profiled, and TCRdb retains in-frame clones only, with some absent. The data contain some 200,000 clones, roughly 65% of them seen just once; the ten biggest clones take up about 6.4%. This specimen consisted of PBMCs, obtained after 12 months of ibrutinib treatment. These receptors were taken from a human donor with chronic lymphocytic leukemia.

The chain uses TRBV4-2 and TRBJ1-1, with 8 bases identical to TRBD1. Germline CDR1 reads LGHNA; CDR2 reads YNFKEQ. The CDR3 length is 16 residues. The V gene end was trimmed by 4 bases and the J gene end by 4 bases; junction bases not matched to a gene: 11. The CDR3 protein is CASSLRSGQGSTEAFF. In DNA, the CDR3 is TGTGCCAGCAGCCTTAGGTCCGGACAGGGTTCCACTGAAGCTTTCTTT.

Only a few counts were recorded for this clone. V gene TRBV4-2 combines with J gene TRBJ2-2, with D perhaps matching TRBD1 (6 bases). The germline V gene encodes CDR1 LGHNA and CDR2 YNFKEQ. Trimming stripped 0 bases from V and 6 bases from J, with 14 bases between. There are 16 residues in the CDR3. CDR3 sequence reads: CASSQDPGTNSGELFF. The CDR3 nucleotides read TGTGCCAGCAGCCAAGATCCAGGGACAAATTCCGGGGAGCTGTTTTTT.

This chain links TRBV30 with TRBJ2-3; D gene uncertain. Deletions cut 2 bases from V and 0 bases from J, with 12 bases between. CDR1 and CDR2 from the germline V gene are GTSNPN and SVGIG (reference sequence). This CDR3 spans 15 amino acids. Written as DNA, the CDR3 is TGTGCCTGGAGTAGGTTAGCTCTAAGCACAGATACGCAGTATTTT. Translating gives CAWSRLALSTDTQYF.

This rearrangement joins TRBV14 to TRBJ2-5; unclear D gene. This CDR3 region has 15 residues. V was shortened by 0 bases and J by 7 bases, with 15 bases between the two germline ends. The germline CDR1 and CDR2 sequences are SGHDN and FVKESK. The CDR3 here is CASSQDTGPMGTQYF. Written as DNA, the CDR3 is TGTGCCAGCAGCCAAGATACGGGCCCCATGGGGACCCAGTACTTC.

This chain links TRBV9 with TRBJ1-5; 10 bases map to TRBD1. Trimming removed 2 bases from V and 3 bases from J; junction bases left unmatched: 2. The germline gives CDR1 SGDLS, CDR2 YYNGEE. The CDR3 consists of 15 residues. The CDR3 nucleotides are TGTGCCAGCAGCGTCGGGACAGGGGCCAATCAGCCCCAGCATTTT. Protein product: CASSVGTGANQPQHF.

This clone has a handful of counts. This sequence joins TRBV6-1 and TRBJ2-7; no clear D gene. Trimming took 1 base from V and 4 from J, leaving 17 bases between them. Germline loops: CDR1 MNHNS, CDR2 SASEGT. This CDR3 is built from 16 residues. The CDR3 nucleotides read TGTGCCAGCAGTGAAGAAGTAGGGTCTAGTGTTTACGAGCAGTACTTC. This codes for CASSEEVGSSVYEQYF.

The chain carries TRBV7-2 and TRBJ2-5, with a weak D call TRBD2 (5 bases). Germline-derived CDR1 and CDR2 are SGHTA and FQGNSA. Trimming pared 3 bases from V and 1 base from J, leaving 12 bases between. The length of the CDR3 is 15 residues. The CDR3 nucleotides are TGTGCCAGCAGCTTGGAGGTGGGGATCCAAGAGACCCAGTACTTC. It codes for CASSLEVGIQETQYF.

The chain recombines TRBV7-2 with TRBJ2-7, with D tentatively TRBD2 (6 bases). The CDR3 loop spans 20 amino acids. Germline V gives CDR1 SGHTA, CDR2 FQGNSA. Trimming took 0 bases from V and 4 from J, leaving 28 bases between them. The CDR3 protein is CASSLAYAGTHRRGSYEQYF. The CDR3 DNA reads TGTGCCAGCAGCTTAGCTTACGCAGGGACTCACCGGAGGGGATCATACGAGCAGTACTTC.

The chain joins TRBV5-5 to TRBJ1-5; D might be TRBD1 (6 bases). The CDR3 runs 15 residues. CDR1 is SGHKS, CDR2 YYEKEE, per germline (reference sequence). The ends were cut back, 2 bases at V and 3 bases at J, with 12 bases in the middle. The CDR3 bases are TGTGCCAGCAGCTTCGGGGACACCTACAATCAGCCCCAGCATTTT. As protein: CASSFGDTYNQPQHF.

The chain joins TRBV15 to TRBJ2-5, with D possibly being TRBD1 (6 bases). V was clipped by 1 base and J by 2 bases, with 14 bases between them. The germline gives CDR1 LNHNV, CDR2 YYDKDF (reference sequence). The CDR3 covers 16 residues. CDR3: CATSRARGTSQETQYF. The DNA of the CDR3 is TGTGCCACCAGCAGAGCTAGGGGGACGAGTCAAGAGACCCAGTACTTC.

This clone was counted between two and nine times. This specimen includes other DNA sequences encoding the same CDR3. The rearrangement links TRBV7-3 to TRBJ1-2, with 8 bases aligning to TRBD1. The germline CDR1 and CDR2 sequences are SGHTA and FQGTGA. There are 14 residues in the CDR3. With 4 bases clipped from V and 3 bases from J, the junction kept 4 bases outside the gene matches. The CDR3 loop reads CASSSTGVDYGYTF. DNA of the CDR3: TGTGCCAGCAGCTCGACAGGGGTGGACTATGGCTACACCTTC.

V gene TRBV10-3 combines with J gene TRBJ2-7; D remains unclear. CDR3 length equals 14 residues. V gave up 10 bases and J gave up 8 bases, with 24 bases separating them. Germline V gene sequence: CDR1 ENHRY, CDR2 SYGVKD. Written as DNA, the CDR3 is TGTGCCAGCAGCCAAAGGTCGGCTGGAAAGAAGCAGTACTTC. It is translated as CASSQRSAGKKQYF.

This clone was detected only a few times. V gene TRBV9 combines with J gene TRBJ2-7, with D tentatively TRBD1 (6 bases). The V end lost 0 bases, the J end lost 3 bases, and 10 bases lay between the germline ends. The CDR3 length is 14 residues. The V gene's germline CDR1 is SGDLS and CDR2 YYNGEE. The CDR3 here is CASSVDGRGYEQYF. CDR3 DNA: TGTGCCAGCAGCGTAGATGGCAGGGGCTACGAGCAGTACTTC.

The rearrangement uses TRBV6-5 and TRBJ1-2, with D possibly matching TRBD1 (6 bases). Trimming stripped 0 bases from V and 2 bases from J, with 10 bases between. The germline CDR1 and CDR2 sequences are MNHEY and SVGAGI. The CDR3 is made up of 15 amino acids. CDR3 loop: CASSYSTGINYGYTF. DNA for the CDR3: TGTGCCAGCAGTTACTCAACAGGGATAAACTATGGCTACACCTTC.

This clone was counted only a few times. This sequence joins TRBV4-1 and TRBJ2-7, with D unclear. Trimming left V 0 bases short and J 4 bases short, with 7 bases between. This CDR3 has 13 amino acids. Germline values: CDR1 MGHRA, CDR2 YSYEKL. The CDR3 nucleotides read TGCGCCAGCAGCCAAGATATTGGTTACGAGCAGTACTTC. It translates to CASSQDIGYEQYF.

In DNA form, the CDR3 reads TGTGCCAGCAGTCCGACCGAGGACAGGACCATTGAAGCTTTCTTT. This codes for CASSPTEDRTIEAFF. The chain recombines TRBV28 with TRBJ1-1, with 7 bases lining up with TRBD1. The junction had 13 bases not matched to a gene; V was cut back by 5 bases and J by 7 bases. This CDR3 is built from 15 residues. Looked up from germline, CDR1 is MDHEN and CDR2 is SYDVKM.

V and J are TRBV30 and TRBJ1-1; D is uncertain. This CDR3 comprises 13 residues. Trimming left V 2 bases short and J 0 bases short, with 7 bases between. Germline lookup yields CDR1 GTSNPN and CDR2 SVGIG (reference sequence). The DNA of the CDR3 is TGTGCCTGGAGTCGGTGGGTGAACACTGAAGCTTTCTTT. Protein sequence: CAWSRWVNTEAFF.

The chain employs TRBV30 and TRBJ1-2; D is unresolved. CDR3 length: 12 amino acids. V was trimmed by 4 bases and J by 2 bases, leaving 8 bases between them. Germline values: CDR1 GTSNPN, CDR2 SVGIG (reference sequence). CDR3 bases: TGTGCCTGGAAATTGGCCAACTATGGCTACACCTTC. Amino acids: CAWKLANYGYTF.

The gene calls are TRBV4-2 and TRBJ2-7, with 9 bases lining up with TRBD1. CDR1 is LGHNA, CDR2 YNFKEQ, per germline. J gave up 2 bases and V 1 base, and 12 bases lay outside the gene matches. The CDR3 consists of 18 residues. For the CDR3, the DNA is TGTGCCAGCAGCCAAGTCGTGTCACAGGGGGCGGTCGCCTACGAGCAGTACTTC. Translated: CASSQVVSQGAVAYEQYF.